This entry is about one T cell receptor beta chain. This sample is part of a study of T cell clones after liver transplantation. On the study more broadly: Three of eight recipients were HCV-positive; others had non-autoimmune, non-viral indications.

The protocol was immunoSEQ multiplex PCR, while the TCRdb copy is restricted to in-frame clones and leaves out a portion. The sample has more than 100,000 clones, roughly 80% seen once; the top ten hold roughly 3.1%. Sample: CD4+ T cells from blood, taken roughly 50 months after liver transplant. The clonotype was recovered from a human patient who received a liver transplant. The graft donor may have given rise to some T cells.

The CDR3 spells CASSEAYGYTF. CDR3 nucleotides: TGCGCCAGCAGTGAAGCCTATGGCTACACCTTC. The J gene is TRBJ1-2, the V gene TRBV10-2; D is unclear. The V and J ends lost 3 bases and 4 bases respectively, with 3 bases between them. The CDR3 totals 11 residues. CDR1 and CDR2 from the germline V gene are WSHSY and SAAADI.